The entry below describes one T cell receptor (beta chain). Its antigen is unidentified. The cDNA had a unique molecular identifier and a template-switch universal primer site. TCRdb called the 5' RACE reads again in MiXCR, with one record for every CDR3 protein. The table shows some 250,000 distinct CDR3 sequences, with 6% to 7% occurring only once. Germline trimming cut 8 bases from V and 7 bases from J; bases unmatched to any gene: 13. The CDR3 consists of 16 residues. The germline V gene encodes CDR1 WSHSY and CDR2 SAAADI. These data are taken from a study of identical twins. Study outcomes and limitations: With abundant cord blood beta clonotypes, insertions were fewer; memory repertoires showed no such pattern.

The same sample was also used in a study of T cells expressing NK-cell markers. From that report: The sorts in several experiments were restricted to alpha-beta TCR T cells by an anti-gamma-delta TCR antibody. The study found dominant NKG2C+ clonotypes at about 1.0-7.0% of CD8+ T cells in several donors.

Sample: CD8+ T cells sorted from blood. J is TRBJ2-1 and V is TRBV10-2, with 11 bases aligning to TRBD2. The origin of this receptor is a woman aged 18-29 years in good health. The CDR3 bases are TGCGCCAGCGGACGTGACATGGGACTAGCGGAGAATGAGCAGTTCTTC. Protein: CASGRDMGLAENEQFF.